This note documents a single T cell receptor beta chain sequence. The target of this receptor is not known. No much larger clone exists at a distance of one base, and base qualities are not known. RNA was extracted using the RNeasy kit, and about 0.45 to 1 ug of the RNA was reverse transcribed with random hexamers. The immunoSEQ multiplex PCR assay, covering 54 Vbeta and 13 Jbeta segments, was used to amplify TCR beta CDR3 regions. To correct PCR amplification bias, a synthetic template baseline was used for both primer optimization and computational correction. The paper's data handling went like this. Only productive sequences were kept, with reads annotated to V, D and J genes according to IMGT and analyzed in immunoSEQ Analyzer. Clonality was calculated as one minus the Shannon entropy normalized by log2 of the number of productive unique sequences. For each patient and control, public and private clones were evaluated within the 100 most prevalent clones. Clones were defined as Susac-specific when absent from the healthy and MS cohorts, from roughly 1,000 published viral clones and from other ImmuneACCESS disease sequences. TCRdb cleaned the public reads at Q25 with fastp, built clones with MiXCR and kept in-frame beta chains. Merged by CDR3 protein, the rows form single entries marked with the most common genes and DNA. These V and J calls rely on TCRdb rather than the paper's analysis. The sample has about 82,000 distinct CDR3 sequences on record, roughly 95% of them singletons. Approximately 0.57% of the sample belongs to the ten largest clones.

The sample comes from a study of CD8 T cells in Susac syndrome (dated by TCRdb to 2018 to 2020). About the full investigation: Of the Susac syndrome patients who were sequenced, roughly eight were in clinical remission while six had clinically active disease. At blood withdrawal, Susac syndrome patients were therapy-naive, treated with corticosteroids (with IVIg additionally given to some), or treated with IVIg alone. Whether CD8+ T cell activation and differentiation in Susac syndrome was antigen driven was tested using repertoire sequencing. The study compared CD8+ T cell repertoire clonality among approximately twelve healthy donors, 14 Susac syndrome patients and fewer than 19 multiple sclerosis patients. Broad study findings and their caveats: The number of individuals in the TCR sequencing and HLA analysis was acknowledged as relatively small. Susac syndrome CD8+ repertoires showed clonal expansion, highest in CD8+ TEMRA cells and greater in clinically active than remitting patients. In the total CD8+ and CD8+ TEMRA repertoires, 15 to 20 and five Susac-specific public clones, respectively, were identified.

Peripheral blood CD8+ and CD4+ T cells from healthy donors, Susac syndrome patients and multiple sclerosis patients were profiled by high-throughput TCR beta sequencing. Susac syndrome patients met recently defined diagnostic criteria for definite or probable disease. Bulk CD8+ and CD4+ T cells were purified by magnetic negative isolation, while CD8+ TEMRA cells were enriched using FACS. Blood was drawn into EDTA tubes, processed within 24 hours, and PBMCs were isolated by density gradient centrifugation. PBMCs intended for TCR sequencing were cryopreserved in liquid nitrogen and were subsequently thawed in a 37 degrees C water bath. The sorted or isolated CD4+, CD8+ and CD8+ TEMRA cells had a purity of 90% or higher. The source of this sequence is a human donor with Susac syndrome. Sequenced material: CD8+ T cells from PBMCs.

At the DNA level, the sequence is TGCAGTGCTAGTGGGGACAGGGTGGATGGCTACACCTTC. The encoded protein is CSASGDRVDGYTF. The chain joins TRBV20-1 to TRBJ1-2, and TRBD1 matches 9 of the central bases. V is trimmed back by 3 bases and J by 6 bases, and the junction contains 5 bases that no gene match accounts for. The germline V gene (reference sequence) provides CDR1 DFQATT and CDR2 SNEGSKA. The CDR3 starts with the cysteine, ends with the phenylalanine, and has 13 residues. Only the CDR3 DNA stays, 39 bases, in frame from base 1.